A single sample gave rise to the 20 T cell receptor beta chains below, sequenced in a study of long-term antiretroviral therapy in people with HIV. The assay used was immunoSEQ (version v3.0), run at survey level. Assay: immunoSEQ multiplex PCR; the TCRdb copy retains only in-frame clones and omits some. The sample records approximately 30,000 clones, about 85% being singletons. Sequencing was performed on unsorted PBMCs, taken 3 years after starting antiretroviral therapy. The receptors were gathered from a middle-aged man with HIV.

The J gene is TRBJ1-5, the V gene TRBV5-4; unclear D gene. The CDR3 extends over 12 amino acids. V was pared by 2 bases and J by 6 bases, with 6 bases between. The germline V gene has CDR1 SGHNT and CDR2 YYREEE (reference sequence). CDR3 in amino acids: CASSFDGQPQHF. The CDR3 DNA reads as TGTGCCAGCAGCTTTGATGGTCAGCCCCAGCATTTT.

The V and J genes are TRBV14 and TRBJ1-1; D gene uncertain. V lost 3 bases and J lost 8, with 7 bases in between. The CDR3 sequence is 11 residues long. CDR1 is SGHDN, CDR2 FVKESK, per germline. Written as DNA, the CDR3 is TGTGCCAGCAGCCACGGAGCAGAAGCTTTCTTT. Amino acid sequence: CASSHGAEAFF.

This clone was found a few times. The V and J genes are TRBV19 and TRBJ2-1, with 10 nucleotides matching TRBD2. The length of the CDR3 is 14 residues. Germline V CDR1 and CDR2: LNHDA, SQIVND (reference sequence). With 10 bases clipped from V and 4 bases from J, the junction kept 7 bases outside the gene matches. The CDR3 loop reads CATSLAGAYNEQFF. The CDR3 region has the DNA TGTGCCACCAGCCTAGCGGGGGCTTACAATGAGCAGTTCTTC.

V gene TRBV7-3 combines with J gene TRBJ2-1; D not certain. CDR3 length: 14 residues. Trimming took 2 bases from V and 6 from J, leaving 11 bases between them. CDR1 and CDR2 (germline): SGHTA, FQGTGA. The CDR3 here is CASSLGASGNEQFF. The CDR3 DNA sequence: TGTGCCAGCAGCTTAGGCGCCAGTGGCAATGAGCAGTTCTTC.

The chain couples TRBV11-2 to TRBJ1-2; D is uncertain. From germline, CDR1 is SGHAT and CDR2 FQNNGV. V gave up 1 base and J gave up 4 bases, with 16 bases separating them. The CDR3 length is 16 residues. The CDR3 here is CASSLASLPPGYGYTF. The CDR3 DNA is TGTGCCAGCAGCTTAGCGAGTCTCCCGCCCGGCTATGGCTACACCTTC.

This clone appeared a single time. V usage is TRBV7-9 and J usage is TRBJ2-7; no clear D. The CDR3 sequence is 12 residues long. Trimming left V 1 base short and J 5 bases short, with 6 bases between. The germline CDR1 and CDR2 sequences are SEHNR and FQNEAQ (reference sequence). For the CDR3, the DNA is TGTGCCAGCAGCTTAGATGGCGACGAGCAGTACTTC. Translating gives CASSLDGDEQYF.

The V and J genes are TRBV5-1 and TRBJ2-7; D perhaps matches TRBD1 (5 bases). Germline assignment: CDR1 SGHRS and CDR2 YFSETQ. CDR3 size: 16 residues. V lost 3 bases and J lost 2, with 18 bases in between. The CDR3 spells CASSSGLKTVPYEQYF. As DNA, the CDR3 is TGCGCCAGCAGCTCGGGTTTAAAGACAGTTCCCTACGAGCAGTACTTC.

The rearrangement joins TRBV6-5 to TRBJ2-1, with 7 bases lining up with TRBD1. V lost 2 bases to trimming and J lost 4 bases; unmatched junction nucleotides: 5. CDR1 is MNHEY and CDR2 is SVGAGI in the germline V gene. The CDR3 loop spans 15 amino acids. Here the CDR3 reads CASSYVAGGYNEQFF. The CDR3 nucleotides read TGTGCCAGCAGTTACGTGGCAGGGGGATACAATGAGCAGTTCTTC.

The chain has TRBV27 and TRBJ1-4; a weak D match, TRBD1 (6 bases). The CDR3 sequence is 14 residues long. The V end was cut by 6 bases, the J end by 8 bases, with 16 bases between. The germline V gene encodes CDR1 MNHEY and CDR2 SMNVEV (reference sequence). The CDR3 sequence: CASSPQGPGEKLFF. CDR3 sequence (DNA): TGTGCCAGCAGCCCACAGGGCCCTGGGGAAAAACTGTTTTTT.

Only one count was recorded for this clone. This rearrangement joins TRBV29-1 to TRBJ2-5, with 7 bases that match TRBD2. V was clipped by 0 bases and J by 4 bases; unmatched bases: 5. CDR1 is SQVTM, CDR2 ANQGSEA, per germline. The CDR3 is made up of 14 amino acids. CDR3 in DNA: TGCAGCGTTGAAGATGGGACTATTGGAGAGACCCAGTACTTC. Translation gives CSVEDGTIGETQYF.

The gene calls are TRBV18 and TRBJ2-3, with D perhaps matching TRBD1 (6 bases). Trimming cost V 1 base and J 1 base, with 21 bases left between them. The CDR3 sequence is 19 residues long. Germline CDR1 and CDR2: KGHSH and LQKENI. Here the CDR3 DNA reads TGTGCCAGCTCACCACAAATTAGCAGGGGCCGGGCCGGCACAGATACGCAGTATTTT. It encodes CASSPQISRGRAGTDTQYF. Drawing the rest from reference TRBV18 and TRBJ2-3, the complete variable domain is NAGVMQNPRHLVRRRGQEARLRCSPMKGHSHVYWYRQLPEEGLKFMVYLQKENIIDESGMPKERFSAEFPKEGPSILRIQQVVRGDSAAYFCASSPQISRGRAGTDTQYFGPGTRLTVL.

This clone has just a few counts. The chain uses TRBV5-1 and TRBJ1-1; tentatively, D is TRBD1 (6 bases). V was pared by 0 bases and J by 1 base, with 10 bases between. The germline CDR1 and CDR2 sequences are SGHRS and YFSETQ. The CDR3 runs 15 residues. Here the CDR3 reads CASSLGGGPNTEAFF. CDR3 bases: TGCGCCAGCAGCTTGGGAGGGGGACCGAACACTGAAGCTTTCTTT.

The chain is built from TRBV4-2 and TRBJ1-1; 11 bases agree with TRBD1. V dropped 4 bases and J dropped 4; count of bases not matched to a gene: 2. The CDR3 extends over 14 amino acids. Germline-derived CDR1 and CDR2 are LGHNA and YNFKEQ. The CDR3 loop reads CASSRGTGGTEAFF. The CDR3 DNA follows: TGTGCCAGCAGCCGTGGGACAGGGGGCACTGAAGCTTTCTTT.

The chain has TRBV6-5 and TRBJ2-1; D not resolved. The germline CDR1 and CDR2 sequences are MNHEY and SVGAGI. The V end lost 5 bases, the J end lost 5 bases, and 13 bases lay between the germline ends. There are 14 residues in the CDR3. The CDR3 sequence: CASSQNTQDNEQFF. CDR3 nucleotide sequence: TGTGCCAGCAGTCAGAATACGCAAGACAATGAGCAGTTCTTC.

This clone has only a few counts. The rearrangement joins TRBV5-5 to TRBJ1-1; 8 nucleotides agree with TRBD1. Germline CDR1 and CDR2: SGHKS and YYEKEE (reference sequence). This CDR3 is 15 amino acids long. J was trimmed by 0 bases and V by 2 bases; bases with no gene match: 3. In DNA, the CDR3 is TGTGCCAGCAGCTTTGGACAGGGAATGAACACTGAAGCTTTCTTT. Residues: CASSFGQGMNTEAFF.

The rearrangement links TRBV15 to TRBJ2-7; D not resolved. The germline V and J ends were trimmed by 5 bases and 7 bases, with 15 bases remaining between them. CDR1 is LNHNV, CDR2 YYDKDF, per germline (reference sequence). The CDR3 runs 13 residues. As DNA, the CDR3 is TGTGCCACCAGCCTTGTCGACTTGGGGGAGCAGTACTTC. Its translation: CATSLVDLGEQYF.

The rearrangement joins TRBV2 to TRBJ2-7; D is perhaps TRBD1 (6 bases). V lost 3 bases and J 6 bases, leaving 18 bases between the germline ends. This CDR3 is built from 15 residues. The V gene's germline CDR1 is SNHLY and CDR2 FYNNEI. The CDR3 region is CASSDPTRGFGEQYF. In nucleotides, the CDR3 is TGTGCCAGCAGTGACCCGACCAGGGGATTCGGCGAGCAGTACTTC.

This chain uses TRBV19 with TRBJ2-5, with 11 nucleotides matching TRBD2. The CDR3 is made up of 15 amino acids. Germline CDR1 is LNHDA and CDR2 is SQIVND (reference sequence). Trimming removed 2 bases from V and 5 bases from J; junction bases left unmatched: 4. CDR3 amino acids: CASSIRLAGMETQYF. The CDR3 DNA is TGTGCCAGTAGTATACGACTAGCGGGAATGGAGACCCAGTACTTC.

This clone has just a few counts. This sequence joins TRBV6-6 and TRBJ2-2, with D unresolved. The V end was cut by 8 bases, the J end by 9 bases, with 13 bases between. The CDR3 is 12 residues long. Germline V gene data show CDR1 as MNHNY and CDR2 as SVGAGI (reference sequence). CDR3 sequence (DNA): TGTGCCAGCCAGGCCCCAGCCCGGGAGCTGTTTTTT. This sequence encodes CASQAPARELFF.

J is TRBJ2-1 and V is TRBV9; D is tentatively TRBD1 or TRBD2 (5 bases each). The ends were cut back, 5 bases at V and 7 bases at J, with 19 bases in the middle. The CDR3 totals 15 residues. CDR1 and CDR2 (germline): SGDLS, YYNGEE. Written as DNA, the CDR3 is TGTGCCAGCAGTGATAATCTGGGACGCGGTAATGAGCAGTTCTTC. Protein product: CASSDNLGRGNEQFF.